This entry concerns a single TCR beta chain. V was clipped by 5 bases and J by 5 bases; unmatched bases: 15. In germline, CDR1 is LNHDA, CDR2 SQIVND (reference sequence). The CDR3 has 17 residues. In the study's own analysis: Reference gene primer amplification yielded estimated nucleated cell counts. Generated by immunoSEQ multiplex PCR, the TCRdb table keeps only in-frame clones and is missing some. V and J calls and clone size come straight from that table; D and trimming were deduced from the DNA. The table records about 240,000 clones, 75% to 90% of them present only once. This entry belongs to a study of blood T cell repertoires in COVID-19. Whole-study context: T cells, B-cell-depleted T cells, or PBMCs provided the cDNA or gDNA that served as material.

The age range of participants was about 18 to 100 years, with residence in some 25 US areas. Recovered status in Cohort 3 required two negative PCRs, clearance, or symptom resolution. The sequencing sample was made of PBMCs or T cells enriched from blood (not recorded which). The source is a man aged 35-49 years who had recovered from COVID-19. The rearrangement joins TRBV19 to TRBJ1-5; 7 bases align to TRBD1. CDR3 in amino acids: CASSPPFRQGGYQPQHF. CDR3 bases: TGTGCCAGTAGTCCGCCGTTTCGACAGGGCGGGTATCAGCCCCAGCATTTT.